One sample yielded the 10 T cell receptor beta chains listed below, sequenced in a study of blood T cell repertoires in COVID-19. Using immunoSEQ multiplex PCR, the repertoire was profiled, and TCRdb retains in-frame clones only, with some absent. The sample records 93,000 or so clones, roughly 90% being singletons. Sequencing was done on a sample of peripheral blood. The receptors shown here come from a human donor in a cohort sampled during active COVID-19.

In DNA form, the CDR3 reads TGTGCCCTACAAGGGGACAGGTTTCCCCGCAATGAGCAGTTCTTC. This sequence encodes CALQGDRFPRNEQFF. The chain joins TRBV30 to TRBJ2-1, with 8 bases aligning to TRBD1. V trimming: 8 bases; J trimming: 6 bases; junction bases outside the gene matches: 15. Germline V gene lookup returns CDR1 GTSNPN and CDR2 SVGIG (reference sequence). The CDR3 length is 15 residues.

The chain has TRBV7-3 and TRBJ1-2; 9 positions agree with TRBD1. The germline V gene encodes CDR1 SGHTA and CDR2 FQGTGA. The CDR3 consists of 15 residues. V lost 4 bases, J lost 2 bases, and 5 bases stayed unmatched. CDR3 coding DNA: TGTGCCAGCAGCTGGGACGGGACAGGGAACTATGGCTACACCTTC. Protein sequence: CASSWDGTGNYGYTF.

The chain employs TRBV2 and TRBJ2-5, with 7 positions matching TRBD1. With 6 bases clipped from V and 0 bases from J, the junction kept 4 bases outside the gene matches. Per germline, CDR1 SNHLY and CDR2 FYNNEI. The CDR3 runs to 14 residues. CDR3 in DNA: TGTGCCAGCAGAGGGACAGAGTACCAAGAGACCCAGTACTTC. This gives the protein CASRGTEYQETQYF.

The rearrangement joins TRBV6-1 to TRBJ1-5; weak D call: TRBD1 (6 bases). CDR3 length: 15 amino acids. The germline CDR1 and CDR2 sequences are MNHNS and SASEGT. Trimming stripped 3 bases from V and 1 base from J, with 10 bases between. DNA of the CDR3: TGTGCCAGCAGTGAGTCGGGACAAAGCAATCAGCCCCAGCATTTT. Amino acid sequence: CASSESGQSNQPQHF.

The chain carries TRBV5-5 and TRBJ2-7, with 7 bases aligning to TRBD2. V lost 4 bases to trimming and J lost 4 bases; unmatched junction nucleotides: 2. The CDR3 is 12 amino acids. Germline V gives CDR1 SGHKS, CDR2 YYEKEE (reference sequence). CDR3 in amino acids: CASSRGEYEQYF. As DNA, the CDR3 is TGTGCCAGCAGCCGGGGGGAGTACGAGCAGTACTTC.

The chain is built from TRBV28 and TRBJ2-6; 8 positions agree with TRBD1. The V and J ends lost 10 bases and 6 bases, in that order; junction bases with no gene match: 17. This CDR3 has 17 residues. Per germline, CDR1 MDHEN and CDR2 SYDVKM. The CDR3 bases are TGTGCCACGGGGAGAGGACAGGGAGATTTGACGGCCAACGTCCTGACTTTC. Amino acids: CATGRGQGDLTANVLTF. Complete variable domain (other parts from reference TRBV28 and TRBJ2-6): DVKVTQSSRYLVKRTGEKVFLECVQDMDHENMFWYRQDPGLGLRLIYFSYDVKMKEKGDIPEGYSVSREKKERFSLILESASTNQTSMYLCATGRGQGDLTANVLTFGAGSRLTVL.

The chain joins TRBV20-1 to TRBJ2-7; TRBD2 matches 11 bases. V trimming: 3 bases; J trimming: 7 bases; junction bases outside the gene matches: 11. CDR3 length: 15 amino acids. The germline V gene has CDR1 DFQATT and CDR2 SNEGSKA (reference sequence). The CDR3 DNA sequence: TGCAGTGCTAGTAGCTCGTCTAGCGGGGGGAGGGAGCAGTACTTC. Encoded protein: CSASSSSSGGREQYF.

The gene calls are TRBV3-1 (or the pseudogene TRBV3-2) and TRBJ1-2; 10 nucleotides match TRBD1. Looked up from germline, CDR1 is LGHDT and CDR2 is YNNKEL (reference sequence). Trimming removed 4 bases from V and 4 bases from J; junction bases left unmatched: 0. The CDR3 is made up of 13 amino acids. The CDR3 loop reads CASSRDRGYGYTF. CDR3 sequence (DNA): TGTGCCAGCAGCCGGGACAGGGGCTATGGCTACACCTTC.

The chain is built from TRBV19 and TRBJ2-5; TRBD2 matches 12 bases. Germline V gene lookup returns CDR1 LNHDA and CDR2 SQIVND (reference sequence). There are 16 residues in the CDR3. V lost 4 bases to trimming and J lost 5 bases; unmatched junction nucleotides: 8. CDR3 protein: CASSNRLAGVRETQYF. Written as DNA, the CDR3 is TGTGCCAGTAGTAACAGACTAGCGGGAGTACGGGAGACCCAGTACTTC.

The gene calls are TRBV19 and TRBJ1-2, with 8 bases fitting TRBD1. This CDR3 is built from 15 residues. The germline V gene encodes CDR1 LNHDA and CDR2 SQIVND (reference sequence). Trimming cost V 3 bases and J 2 bases; bases outside gene matches: 5. CDR3 sequence reads: CASSMDRATNYGYTF. DNA of the CDR3: TGTGCCAGTAGTATGGACAGGGCCACGAACTATGGCTACACCTTC.